This T cell receptor (beta chain) came from a study of OX40 agonist ivuxolimab in advanced cancers. General observations from the study: On average, CD8+ T cells had more expanded clones than CD4+.

This CDR3 contains 12 residues. After removal of 6 bases from V and 6 bases from J, the junction contained 4 bases not matched to a gene. The germline gives CDR1 MNHNY, CDR2 SVGAGI (reference sequence). The repertoire was sequenced with immunoSEQ multiplex PCR; TCRdb's copy has only in-frame clones and lacks some. The repertoire has 20,000 to 30,000 clones, around 80% of them found once; the top ten carry about 8.9%. Details on this clone: Its antigen remains unidentified.

The TCR sequence derives from an adult with an advanced solid tumor such as melanoma, head and neck, liver or kidney cancer. Sequenced here: CD4+ or CD8+ T cells sorted from blood, sampled in a trial of the OX40 agonist ivuxolimab. The rearrangement links TRBV6-6 to TRBJ2-7, with 8 positions matching TRBD2. The CDR3 DNA follows: TGTGCCAGCAGAGGACTAGCCCCCGAGCAGTACTTC. It yields the protein CASRGLAPEQYF.